This entry lists 3 T cell receptor beta chains sequenced from one sample in a study of blood T cell repertoires in COVID-19. Assay used: immunoSEQ multiplex PCR; TCRdb lists only in-frame clones, some missing. In the table there are 200,000 or so clones, nearly 85% of which are singletons. Sequenced sample: peripheral blood. All receptors come from a woman in her thirties with acute or convalescent COVID-19.

This chain connects TRBV12-3 or TRBV12-4 to TRBJ2-7, with D possibly being TRBD2 (6 bases). There are 11 residues in the CDR3. Trimming took 3 bases from V and 7 from J, leaving 7 bases between them. CDR3 region: CASSFGGEQYF. CDR3 bases: TGTGCCAGCAGTTTTGGGGGGGAGCAGTACTTC.

The chain couples TRBV7-9 to TRBJ2-7, with a tentative D call TRBD1 (6 bases). V shed 5 bases and J shed 0 bases, with 26 bases lying between them. The CDR3 has 19 amino acids. Germline V CDR1 and CDR2: SEHNR, FQNEAQ (reference sequence). CDR3 region: CASSPTPIRGTETSYEQYF. CDR3 DNA: TGTGCCAGCAGCCCGACACCCATAAGGGGGACGGAGACCTCCTACGAGCAGTACTTC.

V usage is TRBV7-2 and J usage is TRBJ2-5, with 7 positions matching TRBD2. The V gene's germline CDR1 is SGHTA and CDR2 FQGNSA. V lost 7 bases and J lost 6; bases outside the gene matches: 11. This CDR3 has 14 amino acids. CDR3 DNA sequence: TGTGCCAGCACCCCCGGGGGGACGGGGAAGACCCAGTACTTC. It is translated as CASTPGGTGKTQYF.